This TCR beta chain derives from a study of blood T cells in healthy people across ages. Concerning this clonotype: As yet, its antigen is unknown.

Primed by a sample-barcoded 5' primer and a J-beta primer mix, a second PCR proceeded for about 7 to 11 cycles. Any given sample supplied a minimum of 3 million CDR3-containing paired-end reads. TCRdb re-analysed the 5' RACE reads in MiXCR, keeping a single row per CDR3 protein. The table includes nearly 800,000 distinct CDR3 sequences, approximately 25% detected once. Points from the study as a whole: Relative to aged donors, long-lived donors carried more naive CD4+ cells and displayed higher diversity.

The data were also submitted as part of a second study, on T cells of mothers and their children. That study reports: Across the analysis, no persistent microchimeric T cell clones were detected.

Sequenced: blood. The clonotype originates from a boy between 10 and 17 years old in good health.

CDR3 sequence: CASSSYGTNIYNEQFF. The DNA for the CDR3 is TGTGCCAGCAGCTCATACGGGACCAACATTTACAATGAGCAGTTCTTC. The chain couples TRBV7-3 to TRBJ2-1; D possibly uses TRBD1 or TRBD2 (5 bases each). The CDR3 extends over 16 amino acids. Trimming removed 4 bases from V and 4 bases from J, with 17 bases in between. CDR1 SGHTA and CDR2 FQGTGA come from the germline V gene. The full variable domain, with the rest looked up from reference TRBV7-3 and TRBJ2-1, is GAGVSQTPSNKVTEKGKYVELRCDPISGHTALYWYRQSLGQGPEFLIYFQGTGAADDSGLPNDRFFAVRPEGSVSTLKIQRTERGDSAVYLCASSSYGTNIYNEQFFGPGTRLTVL.